This T cell receptor beta chain stems from a study of OX40 agonist ivuxolimab in advanced cancers. Study as a whole: Ivuxolimab, which is an agonistic anti-OX40 (CD134) antibody, was administered to the patients. Dose-escalation subjects each had hepatocellular carcinoma, melanoma, renal cell or head and neck cancer. General study results and limits: Also showing low normalized T-cell clonal expansion were some of the nonresponders.

TCRdb's table, derived via immunoSEQ multiplex PCR, lists solely in-frame clones and lacks some. The table includes tens of thousands of clones, roughly 90% detected once. After removal of 6 bases from V and 2 bases from J, the junction contained 15 bases not matched to a gene. The CDR3 is 17 amino acids. CDR1 is MDHEN and CDR2 is SYDVKM in the germline V gene. Points on this clone: The antigen is unknown.

This specimen consisted of CD4+ or CD8+ T cells sorted from blood, obtained in a trial of the OX40 agonist ivuxolimab. The chain combines TRBV28 with TRBJ2-7; 8 bases align to TRBD2. This clonotype was obtained from an adult with an advanced solid tumor such as melanoma, head and neck, liver or kidney cancer. The CDR3 DNA is TGTGCCAGCAGACCTACGCCCAGCGGGAGCTTGGCCTACGAGCAGTACTTC. Its protein is CASRPTPSGSLAYEQYF.